Listed below are T cell receptor beta chains from one sample, sequenced in a study of CD8 T cells in ankylosing spondylitis. TCRdb passed the 5' RACE reads through MiXCR, listing each CDR3 protein once. Of under 450,000 distinct CDR3 sequences listed, roughly 17% are singletons. The sequenced sample consisted of blood, either unsorted or a sorted T cell fraction (not recorded which). The origin of the receptors is a male donor with ankylosing spondylitis. Each CDR3 is given with its conserved first and last residue. Each record gives: D gene, J gene, clone size, V gene, CDR3 protein, CDR3 DNA. D genes are given only for firm matches. Part of the rows lack a size; the others show once, few, many or a class for expanded clones.

D: NA
J: TRBJ1-2
size: many
V: TRBV5-1
CDR3: CASSPGFYGYTF
DNA: TGCGCCAGCAGCCCCGGATTCTATGGCTACACCTTC

D: NA
J: TRBJ2-2
size: few
V: TRBV4-3
CDR3: CASSQHPGLRAGELFF
DNA: TGCGCCAGCAGCCAGCACCCGGGACTCCGAGCCGGGGAGCTGTTTTTT

D: TRBD1
J: TRBJ1-1
size: many
V: TRBV6-1
CDR3: CASSETGKAFF
DNA: TGTGCCAGCAGCGAGACAGGGAAAGCTTTCTTT

D: TRBD2
J: TRBJ2-7
size: many
V: TRBV6-1
CDR3: CASSPLTSGRMVPYEQYF
DNA: TGTGCCAGCAGTCCCCTGACTAGCGGGAGGATGGTCCCCTACGAGCAGTACTTC

D: TRBD2
J: TRBJ2-3
size: many
V: TRBV5-5
CDR3: CASSLGRGTSTDTQYF
DNA: TGTGCCAGCAGCTTGGGGCGGGGGACTAGCACAGATACGCAGTATTTT

D: NA
J: TRBJ2-3
size: few
V: TRBV10-3
CDR3: CAISDPGLARGDTQYF
DNA: TGTGCCATCAGTGACCCGGGGCTAGCGAGGGGAGATACGCAGTATTTT

D: NA
J: TRBJ1-4
size: NA
V: TRBV7-9
CDR3: CASSQDSVNEKLFF
DNA: TGTGCCAGCAGCCAAGACAGTGTTAATGAAAAACTGTTTTTT

D: NA
J: TRBJ1-1
size: many
V: TRBV7-2
CDR3: CASRRGLNTEAFF
DNA: TGTGCCAGCAGGCGGGGCCTGAACACTGAAGCTTTCTTT

D: NA
J: TRBJ1-2
size: few
V: TRBV6-5
CDR3: CASTPDRFGYTF
DNA: TGTGCCAGCACCCCCGACAGGTTTGGCTACACCTTC

D: NA
J: TRBJ2-7
size: many
V: TRBV29-1
CDR3: CSVESPRGTEEQYF
DNA: TGCAGCGTTGAAAGCCCCCGGGGGACTGAAGAGCAGTACTTC

D: NA
J: TRBJ2-1
size: many
V: TRBV29-1
CDR3: CSVPFYNNEQFF
DNA: TGCAGCGTTCCTTTCTACAACAATGAGCAGTTCTTC

D: TRBD1
J: TRBJ2-3
size: few
V: TRBV13
CDR3: CASSPGTAPNTDTQYF
DNA: TGTGCCAGCAGCCCCGGGACAGCACCAAACACAGATACGCAGTATTTT

D: TRBD2
J: TRBJ2-1
size: few
V: TRBV20-1
CDR3: CSARMTSGGVNEQFF
DNA: TGCAGTGCTAGGATGACTAGCGGGGGGGTCAATGAGCAGTTCTTC

D: NA
J: TRBJ2-1
size: many
V: TRBV10-3
CDR3: CAISESAGSSYNEQFF
DNA: TGTGCCATCAGTGAGTCGGCGGGGTCCTCCTACAATGAGCAGTTCTTC

D: TRBD2
J: TRBJ2-2
size: NA
V: TRBV18
CDR3: CASSPPNRASTSSESGELFF
DNA: TGTGCCAGCTCACCACCGAACAGAGCCTCGACTAGCTCCGAGAGCGGGGAGCTGTTTTTT

D: NA
J: TRBJ2-7
size: NA
V: TRBV29-1
CDR3: CSVWQGGAYEQYF
DNA: TGCAGCGTTTGGCAGGGGGGAGCCTACGAGCAGTACTTC

D: TRBD1
J: TRBJ1-2
size: few
V: TRBV6-5
CDR3: CASSYLRDRGSYNYGYTF
DNA: TGTGCCAGCAGTTACTTGAGAGACAGGGGAAGTTATAACTATGGCTACACCTTC

D: NA
J: TRBJ2-5
size: many
V: TRBV12-3/TRBV12-4
CDR3: CASRIQGGGETQYF
DNA: TGTGCCAGCAGAATACAGGGCGGGGGAGAGACCCAGTACTTC

D: NA
J: TRBJ1-5
size: many
V: TRBV12-3/TRBV12-4
CDR3: CASSLSRERNQPQHF
DNA: TGTGCCAGCAGTTTAAGTAGGGAAAGGAATCAGCCCCAGCATTTT

D: NA
J: TRBJ1-2
size: few
V: TRBV19
CDR3: CASRQDSGYGYTF
DNA: TGTGCCAGTAGACAGGACAGCGGATATGGCTACACCTTC

D: TRBD1
J: TRBJ1-2
size: few
V: TRBV11-2
CDR3: CASSLDRVTGASDYGYTF
DNA: TGTGCCAGCAGCTTAGATCGAGTGACAGGGGCGTCCGACTATGGCTACACCTTC

D: NA
J: TRBJ2-3
size: few
V: TRBV20-1
CDR3: CSARALQGGPDTQYF
DNA: TGCAGTGCTAGAGCCCTCCAGGGGGGGCCAGATACGCAGTATTTT

D: TRBD1
J: TRBJ1-2
size: few
V: TRBV6-2/TRBV6-3
CDR3: CASSWTGDYTF
DNA: TGTGCCAGCAGTTGGACAGGGGACTACACCTTC

D: TRBD1
J: TRBJ2-5
size: NA
V: TRBV2
CDR3: CASYRDSQETQYF
DNA: TGTGCCAGTTACCGGGACAGCCAAGAGACCCAGTACTTC

D: TRBD1
J: TRBJ2-7
size: NA
V: TRBV20-1
CDR3: CSAPDRVYEQYF
DNA: TGCAGTGCTCCGGACAGGGTATACGAGCAGTACTTC

D: NA
J: TRBJ2-2
size: few
V: TRBV11-2
CDR3: CASSLVSIANTGELFF
DNA: TGTGCCAGCAGCTTAGTCTCCATCGCGAACACCGGGGAGCTGTTTTTT

D: TRBD1
J: TRBJ2-5
size: few
V: TRBV12-3/TRBV12-4
CDR3: CASSHRRQGQETQYF
DNA: TGTGCCAGCAGTCACCGGCGACAGGGCCAAGAGACCCAGTACTTC

D: NA
J: TRBJ2-2
size: NA
V: TRBV2
CDR3: CASSESNGRNTGELFF
DNA: TGTGCCAGCAGTGAATCGAACGGGAGGAACACCGGGGAGCTGTTTTTT

D: NA
J: TRBJ2-5
size: many
V: TRBV12-3/TRBV12-4
CDR3: CASRVGAQETQYF
DNA: TGTGCCAGCAGGGTCGGGGCACAAGAGACCCAGTACTTC

D: NA
J: TRBJ2-1
size: many
V: TRBV5-1
CDR3: CASSSDIGTEFF
DNA: TGCGCCAGCAGCTCAGACATAGGTACTGAGTTCTTC

D: TRBD1
J: TRBJ1-1
size: NA
V: TRBV10-3
CDR3: CAISESPKGAATEAFF
DNA: TGTGCCATCAGTGAGTCCCCAAAGGGGGCGGCCACTGAAGCTTTCTTT

D: NA
J: TRBJ2-7
size: many
V: TRBV12-3/TRBV12-4
CDR3: CASSLGGTPTYEQYF
DNA: TGTGCCAGCAGCCTAGGGGGGACCCCTACCTACGAGCAGTACTTC

D: NA
J: TRBJ2-7
size: few
V: TRBV20-1
CDR3: CSAGQGGGEQYF
DNA: TGCAGTGCTGGCCAGGGAGGGGGCGAGCAGTACTTC

D: NA
J: TRBJ1-3
size: many
V: TRBV18
CDR3: CASSPGPSSGNTIYF
DNA: TGTGCCAGCTCCCCCGGACCGAGCTCTGGAAACACCATATATTTT

D: NA
J: TRBJ2-2
size: few
V: TRBV5-1
CDR3: CASSLDGPGAKGTGELFF
DNA: TGCGCCAGCAGCTTGGACGGCCCCGGGGCGAAGGGCACCGGGGAGCTGTTTTTT

D: TRBD2
J: TRBJ2-1
size: NA
V: TRBV15
CDR3: CATSRKLLAGGPSNEQFF
DNA: TGTGCCACCAGCCGCAAATTACTAGCGGGAGGGCCATCGAATGAGCAGTTCTTC

D: NA
J: TRBJ2-7
size: many
V: TRBV12-3/TRBV12-4
CDR3: CASSFFQGSSYEQYF
DNA: TGTGCCAGCAGTTTCTTCCAGGGTTCCAGTTACGAGCAGTACTTC

D: NA
J: TRBJ2-3
size: NA
V: TRBV4-3
CDR3: CASSQTSRADTQYF
DNA: TGCGCCAGCAGCCAAACCTCTAGGGCAGATACGCAGTATTTT

D: NA
J: TRBJ2-1
size: many
V: TRBV7-2
CDR3: CASSLGQVSEQFF
DNA: TGTGCCAGCAGCTTAGGACAGGTCAGTGAGCAGTTCTTC

D: TRBD1
J: TRBJ2-7
size: few
V: TRBV7-9
CDR3: CASSQWTGINEQYF
DNA: TGTGCCAGCAGCCAGTGGACAGGAATCAACGAGCAGTACTTC

D: TRBD1
J: TRBJ2-5
size: NA
V: TRBV10-2
CDR3: CASQGQGFQETQYF
DNA: TGCGCCAGCCAGGGACAGGGCTTCCAAGAGACCCAGTACTTC

D: NA
J: TRBJ2-1
size: NA
V: TRBV2
CDR3: CASTPAGGGLHEQFF
DNA: TGTGCCAGCACCCCAGCAGGAGGGGGTCTGCATGAGCAGTTCTTC

D: NA
J: TRBJ2-4
size: NA
V: TRBV7-2
CDR3: CASSGKNIQYF
DNA: TGTGCCAGCAGTGGAAAAAACATTCAGTACTTC

D: NA
J: TRBJ2-5
size: NA
V: TRBV28
CDR3: CASRQRSILPQETQYF
DNA: TGTGCCAGCAGGCAGCGGTCGATCCTTCCCCAAGAGACCCAGTACTTC

D: NA
J: TRBJ1-3
size: few
V: TRBV9
CDR3: CASSVEPGNRNSGNTIYF
DNA: TGTGCCAGCAGCGTAGAACCAGGTAATCGAAACTCTGGAAACACCATATATTTT

D: NA
J: TRBJ1-2
size: few
V: TRBV24-1
CDR3: CATSDSDRMDYGYTF
DNA: TGTGCCACCAGTGATTCCGACAGGATGGACTATGGCTACACCTTC

D: NA
J: TRBJ1-5
size: NA
V: TRBV15
CDR3: CATSRGVVGNQPQHF
DNA: TGTGCCACCAGCAGAGGGGTCGTAGGTAATCAGCCCCAGCATTTT

D: NA
J: TRBJ2-3
size: NA
V: TRBV20-1
CDR3: CSASSLASVTDTQYF
DNA: TGCAGTGCTAGTTCCCTAGCATCCGTCACAGATACGCAGTATTTT

D: TRBD2
J: TRBJ2-1
size: few
V: TRBV6-5
CDR3: CASSYPGTSGEQFF
DNA: TGTGCCAGCAGTTACCCCGGGACTAGCGGTGAGCAGTTCTTC

D: TRBD1
J: TRBJ2-7
size: many
V: TRBV28
CDR3: CASRDGSDRQRHCF
DNA: TGTGCCAGCAGGGATGGGTCGGACAGGCAAAGGCATTGCTTC